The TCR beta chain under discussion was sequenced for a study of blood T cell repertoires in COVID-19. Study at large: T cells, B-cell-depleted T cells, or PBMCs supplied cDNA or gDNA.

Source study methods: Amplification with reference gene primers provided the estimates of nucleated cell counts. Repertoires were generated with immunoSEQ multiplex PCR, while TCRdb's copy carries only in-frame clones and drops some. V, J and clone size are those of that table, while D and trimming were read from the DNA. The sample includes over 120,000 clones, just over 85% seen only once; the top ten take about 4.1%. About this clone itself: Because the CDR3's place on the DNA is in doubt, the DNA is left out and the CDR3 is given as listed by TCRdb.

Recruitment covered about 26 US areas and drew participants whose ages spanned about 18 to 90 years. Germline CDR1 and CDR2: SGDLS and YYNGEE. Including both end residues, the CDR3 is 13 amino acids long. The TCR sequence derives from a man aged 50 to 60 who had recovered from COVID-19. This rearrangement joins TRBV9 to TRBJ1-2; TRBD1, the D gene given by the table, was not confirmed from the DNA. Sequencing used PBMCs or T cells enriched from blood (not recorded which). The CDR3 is CASSVGLGTGGTF.